A single sample gave rise to the 21 T cell receptor beta chains below, sequenced in a study of T-cell reconstitution after alpha-beta-depleted transplantation in children. Unique molecular identifiers were built into the TCRbeta library. Via MiXCR, TCRdb re-called the PCR reads, giving one row per CDR3 protein. The sample contains hundreds of thousands of distinct CDR3 sequences, roughly 8.2% of which appear only once. Material: PBMCs, mostly from graft donor cells, obtained 180 days after TCRalphabeta/CD19-depleted stem cell transplant. The source is a male patient between 5 and 17 years old who had a stem cell transplant for acute lymphoblastic leukemia, so the T cells may come from the graft donor.

This clonotype has ten or more counts. V is TRBV27 and J is TRBJ2-1; 8 bases fit TRBD2. Germline V gene data show CDR1 as MNHEY and CDR2 as SMNVEV (reference sequence). The CDR3 runs to 16 residues. V dropped 1 base and J dropped 4; count of bases not matched to a gene: 6. The CDR3 DNA is TGTGCCAGCAGTTTATTGAGGCGGGGGGCGTACAATGAGCAGTTCTTC. Translation gives CASSLLRRGAYNEQFF.

This clonotype appeared many times. The chain is built from TRBV27 and TRBJ2-5; the D gene is possibly TRBD1 (5 bases). Germline assignment: CDR1 MNHEY and CDR2 SMNVEV (reference sequence). The CDR3 length is 15 residues. V shed 6 bases and J shed 0 bases, with 14 bases lying between them. The CDR3 is CASSLVVGDQETQYF. The CDR3 DNA reads TGTGCCAGCAGCTTAGTTGTAGGGGACCAAGAGACCCAGTACTTC.

At least ten counts were recorded for this clonotype. The rearrangement uses TRBV13 and TRBJ2-1, with D tentatively TRBD1 or TRBD2 (5 bases each). This CDR3 is built from 15 residues. The V gene's germline CDR1 is PRHDT and CDR2 FYEKMQ (reference sequence). The V gene lost 1 base and the J gene lost 2 bases, with 9 bases spanning the gap. This CDR3 is CASSLAGPPYNEQFF. In DNA, the CDR3 is TGTGCCAGCAGCTTAGCGGGGCCTCCCTACAATGAGCAGTTCTTC.

In its sample, this clonotype was seen many times. The chain carries TRBV7-9 and TRBJ2-1; either TRBD1 or TRBD2 may supply D (5 bases each). Germline CDR1 is SEHNR and CDR2 is FQNEAQ (reference sequence). V dropped 1 base and J dropped 10 bases, with 20 bases sitting between them. The CDR3 covers 16 residues. The CDR3 DNA follows: TGTGCCAGCAGCTTAGTTAGGCCCCTTGGGGGAGAGGAGCAGTTCTTC. This gives the protein CASSLVRPLGGEEQFF. The full variable domain, in which reference TRBV7-9 and TRBJ2-1 provide the parts outside the CDR3, is DTGVSQNPRHKITKRGQNVTFRCDPISEHNRLYWYRQTLGQGPEFLTYFQNEAQLEKSRLLSDRFSAERPKGSFSTLEIQRTEQGDSAMYLCASSLVRPLGGEEQFFGPGTRLTVL.

This clonotype has only a few counts. The chain uses TRBV7-9 and TRBJ2-3; 8 bases are a match to TRBD2. The J segment lost 3 bases and the V segment lost 2 bases, leaving 10 bases of the junction unmatched. This CDR3 is 17 amino acids long. CDR1 is SEHNR, CDR2 FQNEAQ, per germline (reference sequence). The CDR3 region is CASSLKNSGNGTDTQYF. The CDR3 nucleotides are TGTGCCAGCAGCTTAAAGAATAGCGGGAACGGAACAGATACGCAGTATTTT. Together with reference TRBV7-9 and TRBJ2-3, the CDR3 gives the full variable domain: DTGVSQNPRHKITKRGQNVTFRCDPISEHNRLYWYRQTLGQGPEFLTYFQNEAQLEKSRLLSDRFSAERPKGSFSTLEIQRTEQGDSAMYLCASSLKNSGNGTDTQYFGPGTRLTVL.

This clonotype was counted at least ten times. The V and J genes are TRBV5-1 and TRBJ2-1; tentatively, D is TRBD2 (6 bases). The germline V gene has CDR1 SGHRS and CDR2 YFSETQ. Deletions cut 4 bases from V and 4 bases from J, with 15 bases between. The CDR3 is made up of 15 amino acids. CDR3 in DNA: TGCGCCAGCAGCCCCGCGGGGTTAGGATACAATGAGCAGTTCTTC. Residues: CASSPAGLGYNEQFF.

This clonotype appeared many times. The rearrangement uses TRBV2 and TRBJ2-1, with a tentative D call TRBD2 (5 bases). CDR1 and CDR2 from the germline V gene are SNHLY and FYNNEI. The CDR3 extends over 13 amino acids. The germline V and J ends were trimmed by 5 bases and 9 bases, with 14 bases remaining between them. CDR3 nucleotides: TGTGCCAGCAGTATCTTTCTTGAGGGTGAGCAGTTCTTC. This gives the protein CASSIFLEGEQFF.

At least ten counts were recorded for this clonotype. The chain combines TRBV29-1 with TRBJ2-7; maybe TRBD1 (6 bases). Trimming left V 4 bases short and J 4 bases short, with 17 bases between. CDR1 is SQVTM, CDR2 ANQGSEA, per germline. The CDR3 has 14 amino acids. The CDR3 coding sequence is TGCAGCGTTGGCCTACAGGGAAGTGGGTACGAGCAGTACTTC. Residues: CSVGLQGSGYEQYF.

This clonotype was recorded at least ten times. V is TRBV28 and J is TRBJ1-1; D not certain. Trimming took 3 bases from V and 5 from J, leaving 10 bases between them. Germline V gene data show CDR1 as MDHEN and CDR2 as SYDVKM. This CDR3 comprises 13 residues. In nucleotides, the CDR3 is TGTGCCAGCAGTTTTCCAGGATTTACTGAAGCTTTCTTT. Protein product: CASSFPGFTEAFF.

In this sample, this clonotype turned up many times. The V and J genes are TRBV12-3 or TRBV12-4 and TRBJ1-1, with a possible D match to TRBD1 (5 bases). The germline V and J ends were trimmed by 3 bases and 0 bases, with 8 bases remaining between them. The CDR3 is 14 amino acids. This CDR3 reads CASSFGGVNTEAFF. As DNA, the CDR3 is TGTGCCAGCAGTTTCGGGGGTGTGAACACTGAAGCTTTCTTT.

This clonotype was picked up a small number of times. The V and J genes are TRBV11-2 and TRBJ1-5, with no clear D. The ends were cut back, 0 bases at V and 8 bases at J, with 8 bases in the middle. The CDR3 runs to 13 residues. CDR1 SGHAT and CDR2 FQNNGV come from the germline V gene. The CDR3 loop reads CASSLDPGKPQHF. CDR3 bases: TGTGCCAGCAGCTTAGATCCGGGAAAGCCCCAGCATTTT.

The chain has TRBV20-1 and TRBJ1-2; D is possibly TRBD1 (6 bases). CDR1 and CDR2 (germline): DFQATT, SNEGSKA (reference sequence). The CDR3 has 14 amino acids. V shed 1 base and J shed 0 bases, with 9 bases lying between them. The CDR3, as DNA: TGCAGTGCTAGAGGATGGACAGCTAACTATGGCTACACCTTC. This sequence encodes CSARGWTANYGYTF.

This clonotype was seen repeatedly, ten times or more. The chain uses TRBV10-2 and TRBJ1-1, with no clear D. The germline V gene encodes CDR1 WSHSY and CDR2 SAAADI. Trimming shortened V by 6 bases and J by 0 bases, and 11 bases separated the two germline ends. The CDR3 is 14 amino acids. The CDR3 sequence: CASRSRAMNTEAFF. The CDR3 coding sequence is TGCGCCAGCAGATCCCGGGCCATGAACACTGAAGCTTTCTTT.

On this clonotype itself: This may come from a read error, since a much larger clone is one base off. The chain uses TRBV7-7 and TRBJ2-2, with 7 bases lining up with TRBD2. This CDR3 has 14 amino acids. Germline V CDR1 and CDR2: SSHAT, FNYEAQ (reference sequence). The CDR3 nucleotides read TGTGCCAGCAGCTTCGGACTAGGTGGCGGGGAGCTGTATTTT. This translates into CASSFGLGGGELYF.

A single count supports this clonotype. This sequence may be a read error, since a much larger clone differs from it by one base. This sequence joins TRBV6-1 and TRBJ2-3; 15 nucleotides match TRBD2. Germline V gene sequence: CDR1 MNHNS, CDR2 SASEGT. There are 18 residues in the CDR3. V trimming: 6 bases; J trimming: 3 bases; junction bases outside the gene matches: 10. CDR3 sequence: CASRRGTSGGPRTDTQYF. The CDR3, as DNA: TGTGCCAGCAGGCGTGGGACTAGCGGGGGGCCTAGGACAGATACGCAGTATTTT.

This clonotype appeared many times. V is TRBV19 and J is TRBJ2-7; D might be TRBD1 (6 bases). V shed 4 bases and J shed 0 bases, with 13 bases lying between them. The CDR3 is 15 amino acids. In germline, CDR1 is LNHDA, CDR2 SQIVND (reference sequence). CDR3 in DNA: TGTGCCAGTAGTACTCGGACGACAGGCTCCTACGAGCAGTACTTC. It translates to CASSTRTTGSYEQYF.

This clonotype was seen repeatedly, ten times or more. V usage is TRBV6-1 and J usage is TRBJ1-2; weak D call: TRBD1 (6 bases). Looked up from germline, CDR1 is MNHNS and CDR2 is SASEGT. This CDR3 has 15 amino acids. V was clipped by 5 bases and J by 4 bases, with 17 bases between them. The CDR3 sequence is CASSRPAGHLYGYTF. CDR3 sequence (DNA): TGTGCCAGCAGTCGCCCGGCGGGACATCTCTATGGCTACACCTTC.

This chain joins TRBV6-7 and TRBJ2-1; a weak D match, TRBD2 (8 bases). Being an ORF, TRBV6-7 has a function that is uncertain. Trimming left V 8 bases short and J 6 bases short, with 23 bases between. This CDR3 contains 16 residues. CDR3 loop: CASGSKGTRGLNEQFF. Written as DNA, the CDR3 is TGTGCCAGCGGATCAAAGGGGACTAGGGGGCTCAATGAGCAGTTCTTC.

This clonotype was found many times. This chain links TRBV7-9 with TRBJ2-5; D gene uncertain. The germline CDR1 and CDR2 sequences are SEHNR and FQNEAQ (reference sequence). The CDR3 has 11 residues. Trimming pared 4 bases from V and 3 bases from J, leaving 3 bases between. The CDR3 reads CASSSEETQYF. The CDR3, as DNA: TGTGCCAGCAGCTCCGAAGAGACCCAGTACTTC.

This clonotype was picked up many times. DNA of the CDR3: TGTGCCAGCAGTTTCGGACCCTTGTCAACATACGAGCAGTACTTC. It translates to CASSFGPLSTYEQYF. V is TRBV28 and J is TRBJ2-7; D remains unclear. This CDR3 spans 15 amino acids. Germline lookup yields CDR1 MDHEN and CDR2 SYDVKM. With 3 bases removed from V and 4 bases from J, the gap between germline ends came to 16 bases.

In the case of this clonotype: At one boundary the junction diverges from the germline segment, which might be a read error. J is TRBJ2-5 and V is TRBV24-1; 7 bases map to TRBD2. The length of the CDR3 is 11 residues. CDR1 and CDR2 (germline): KGHDR, SFDVKD. The CDR3 sequence: CATSAGPREDF. The CDR3 nucleotides are TGTGCCACCAGTGCCGGACCCCGGGAGGACTTC.